This TCR beta chain derives from a study of graft-versus-host responses after intestinal transplantation. Study-wide background: Every transplant recipient was induced with anti-thymocyte globulin, then maintained on tacrolimus and steroids for approximately three years.

In germline, CDR1 is SEHNR, CDR2 FQNEAQ (reference sequence). J lost 2 bases, V lost 0 bases, and 1 base had no gene match. This CDR3 comprises 14 residues. Findings and limits, study-wide: Among recipient marrow samples, GvH clones were found; some appeared first in ileum or blood. Circulating GvH clone levels at their peak were associated with HvG declines (early post-transplant). Patients with graft-donor T cell macrochimerism had high graft-versus-host to host-versus-graft clonal ratios in allografts.

Libraries were prepared by immunoSEQ multiplex PCR; TCRdb keeps only in-frame clonotypes and omits some of them. Of fewer than 20,000 clones in the sample, 80% were seen once. This clone was seen just once. Its antigen is not identified. Intraepithelial plus lamina propria lymphocytes were released by processing graft tissue. The sequence was collected from a human patient who received an intestinal transplant, so some T cells may come from the graft donor. This specimen was ileum tissue, taken approximately 97 days after intestinal transplant. The chain links TRBV7-9 to TRBJ2-7; TRBD1 matches at 7 bases. The CDR3 reads CASSLADRPYEQYF. The CDR3 DNA is TGTGCCAGCAGCTTAGCGGACAGGCCCTACGAGCAGTACTTC.